Listed below are T cell receptor beta chains from one sample, sequenced in a study of CD8+CD57+ T cells in acquired aplastic anemia. One entry per CDR3 protein, called by TCRdb with MiXCR from the reads. The table records roughly 250,000 distinct CDR3 sequences, approximately 86% of them present only once. The sequenced material came from sorted CD4+, CD8+, or CD8+CD57+ T cells (not recorded which) from PBMCs. The receptors come from a human donor with aplastic anemia. The CDR3 runs from the conserved cysteine through the conserved F or W.

V gene: TRBV5-5; CDR3 protein: CASSLAGKAYEQYF
V gene: TRBV7-8; CDR3 protein: CASSFQRSGGSDVTF
V gene: TRBV9; CDR3 protein: CASSPSGTRTATHF
V gene: TRBV27; CDR3 protein: CATQATGLNYGYTF
V gene: TRBV7-9; CDR3 protein: CASSLQGGPQTQYF
V gene: TRBV7-9; CDR3 protein: CASSLSGEVFF
V gene: TRBV7-2; CDR3 protein: CASSLDSRDRGKLVLTF
V gene: TRBV5-1; CDR3 protein: CASSDPGLRQGTQYF
V gene: TRBV10-3; CDR3 protein: CAIGQAGISDTQYF
V gene: TRBV12-3/TRBV12-4; CDR3 protein: CASELAAYQETQYF
V gene: TRBV15; CDR3 protein: CASSVGGRADKQYF
V gene: TRBV7-9; CDR3 protein: CASSTFDSYEQYFF
V gene: TRBV20-1; CDR3 protein: CSARATSEAYNEQFF
V gene: TRBV9; CDR3 protein: CASGDAGKNQYYF
V gene: TRBV7-9; CDR3 protein: CASGTANEKLFF
V gene: TRBV7-8; CDR3 protein: CASSLPERGVAYGYTF
V gene: TRBV15; CDR3 protein: CATSSGSTDTQYF
V gene: TRBV7-8; CDR3 protein: CASSLSNIIHEQFF
V gene: TRBV11-3; CDR3 protein: CASSSELTGRNQPQHF
V gene: TRBV9; CDR3 protein: CASSLYQNSYNEHTF
V gene: TRBV6-5; CDR3 protein: CASSWAGYGYTF
V gene: TRBV20-1; CDR3 protein: CSATLGDSSLSNEQFF
V gene: TRBV15; CDR3 protein: CATSRDRGYNEQFF
V gene: TRBV5-8; CDR3 protein: CASSFLGCGGSDEQFF
V gene: TRBV7-9; CDR3 protein: CASSPTAFSNAQFF
V gene: TRBV2; CDR3 protein: CASSADSLLSPLHF
V gene: TRBV2; CDR3 protein: CASGEGGTDTEYF
V gene: TRBV7-9; CDR3 protein: CASSPAGDTQYFYF
V gene: TRBV9; CDR3 protein: CASSLGLAMANEQFF